The clone carrying this T cell receptor beta chain was detected only a few times. The antigen is not known. These data belong to a study of regulatory T cells in long-lasting Graves disease. General study results and limits: The study found TRBV28, TRBJ1-2 and TRBJ2-5 favored in persistent disease. Having few samples may have compromised the accuracy.

The V and J ends lost 0 bases and 4 bases respectively, with 9 bases between them. Germline V gene sequence: CDR1 KGHSH, CDR2 LQKENI. This CDR3 contains 14 residues. Time point indicated: newly diagnosed GD, antithyroid drugs for less than 3 months. Following extraction of RNA from PBMCs, that RNA was used to make the TCR library. Arm-PCR of CDR3 regions and iRepertoire HTBI primers were the basis on which TCR beta libraries were built. Each CDR3 protein is one row after TCRdb ran MiXCR on the multiplex PCR reads. The sample has roughly 510,000 distinct CDR3 sequences; about 15% are singletons. Another study also made use of these data, one on T cells in Graves' hyperthyroidism and ophthalmopathy. As reported in that work: Initially, a first-round RT-PCR of the TCR CDR3 employed the HTBI primer set. In validation, the model predicted ophthalmopathy. These predictions came a median roughly seven months before onset.

Specimen: peripheral blood mononuclear cells (PBMCs), collected at new diagnosis, from a patient treated with antithyroid drugs. The origin of this receptor is a young man with Graves disease. This chain links TRBV18 with TRBJ2-5, with D perhaps TRBD2 (6 bases). For the CDR3, the DNA is TGTGCCAGCTCACCACCGGAGGGAAGAGAGACCCAGTACTTC. As protein: CASSPPEGRETQYF.